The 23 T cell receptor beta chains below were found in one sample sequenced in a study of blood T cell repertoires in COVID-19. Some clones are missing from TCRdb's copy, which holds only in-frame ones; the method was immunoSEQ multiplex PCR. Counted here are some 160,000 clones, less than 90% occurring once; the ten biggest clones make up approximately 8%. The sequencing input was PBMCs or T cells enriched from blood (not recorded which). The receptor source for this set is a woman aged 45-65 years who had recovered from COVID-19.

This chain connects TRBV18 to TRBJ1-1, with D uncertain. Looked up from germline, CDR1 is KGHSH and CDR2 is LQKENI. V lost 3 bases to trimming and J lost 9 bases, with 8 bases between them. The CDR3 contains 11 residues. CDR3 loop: CASSPGVKAFF. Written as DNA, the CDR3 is TGTGCCAGCTCACCCGGGGTCAAAGCTTTCTTT.

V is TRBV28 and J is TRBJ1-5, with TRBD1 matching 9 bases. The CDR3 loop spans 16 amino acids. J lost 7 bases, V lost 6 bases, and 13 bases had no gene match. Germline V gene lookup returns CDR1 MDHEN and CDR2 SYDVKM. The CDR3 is CASSHKSGTGIQPQHF. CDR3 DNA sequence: TGTGCCAGCAGCCATAAATCGGGGACAGGGATCCAGCCCCAGCATTTT.

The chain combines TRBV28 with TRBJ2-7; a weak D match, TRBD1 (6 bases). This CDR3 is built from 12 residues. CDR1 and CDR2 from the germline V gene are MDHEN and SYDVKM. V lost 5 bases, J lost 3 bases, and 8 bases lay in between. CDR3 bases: TGTGCCAGCAGTCAACAGGGCTACGAGCAGTACTTC. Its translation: CASSQQGYEQYF.

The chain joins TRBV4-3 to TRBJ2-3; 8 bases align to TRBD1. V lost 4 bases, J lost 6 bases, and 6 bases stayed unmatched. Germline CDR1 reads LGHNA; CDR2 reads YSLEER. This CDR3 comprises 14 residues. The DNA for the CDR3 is TGCGCCAGCAGCCCAGGGGGCGCAGGGGATACGCAGTATTTT. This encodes CASSPGGAGDTQYF.

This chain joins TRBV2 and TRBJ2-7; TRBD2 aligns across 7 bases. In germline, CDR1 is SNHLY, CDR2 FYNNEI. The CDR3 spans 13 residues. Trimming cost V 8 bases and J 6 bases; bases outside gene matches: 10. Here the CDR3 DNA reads TGTGCCAGCGGGAGGGAAGAGGTGAGCGAGCAGTACTTC. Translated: CASGREEVSEQYF.

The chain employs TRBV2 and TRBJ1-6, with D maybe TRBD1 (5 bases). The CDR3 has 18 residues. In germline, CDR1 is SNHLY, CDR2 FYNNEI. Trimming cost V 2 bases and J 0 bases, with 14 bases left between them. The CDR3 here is CASSEQGQGSSYNSPLHF. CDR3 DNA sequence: TGTGCCAGCAGTGAACAAGGGCAGGGTAGCTCCTATAATTCACCCCTCCACTTT.

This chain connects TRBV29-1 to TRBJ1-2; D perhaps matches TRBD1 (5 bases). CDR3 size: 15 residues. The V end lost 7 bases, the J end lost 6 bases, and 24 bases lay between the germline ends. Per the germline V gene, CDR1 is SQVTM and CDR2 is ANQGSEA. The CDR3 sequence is CSAPAGMGTAHGYTF. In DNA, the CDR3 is TGCAGCGCCCCTGCCGGAATGGGGACTGCGCATGGCTACACCTTC.

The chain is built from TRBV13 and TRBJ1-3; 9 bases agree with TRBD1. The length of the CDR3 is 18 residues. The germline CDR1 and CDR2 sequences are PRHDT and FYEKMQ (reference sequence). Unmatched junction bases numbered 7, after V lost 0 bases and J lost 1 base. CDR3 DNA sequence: TGTGCCAGCAGCTTAGGTATTGGACAGGGGCTGTCTGGAAACACCATATATTTT. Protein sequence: CASSLGIGQGLSGNTIYF.

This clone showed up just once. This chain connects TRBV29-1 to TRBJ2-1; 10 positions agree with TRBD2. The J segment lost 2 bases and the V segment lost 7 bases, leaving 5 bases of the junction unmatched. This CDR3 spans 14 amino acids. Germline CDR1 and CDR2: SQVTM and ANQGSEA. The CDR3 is CSGLAGQTYNEQFF. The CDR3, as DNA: TGCAGCGGACTAGCGGGTCAAACCTACAATGAGCAGTTCTTC.

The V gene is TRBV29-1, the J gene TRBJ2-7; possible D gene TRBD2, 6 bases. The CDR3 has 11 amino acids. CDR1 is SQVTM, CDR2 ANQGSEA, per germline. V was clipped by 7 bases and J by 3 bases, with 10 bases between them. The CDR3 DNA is TGCAGCGGCGGGACGAACTACGAGCAGTACTTC. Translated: CSGGTNYEQYF.

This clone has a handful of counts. CDR3 sequence: CASSRNTGGTEAFF. The CDR3 DNA follows: TGTGCCAGCAGTCGAAACACCGGAGGGACTGAAGCTTTCTTT. This chain links TRBV7-2 with TRBJ1-1; no definite D call. Per the germline V gene, CDR1 is SGHTA and CDR2 is FQGNSA. The V and J ends lost 6 bases and 5 bases respectively, with 16 bases between them. CDR3 length: 14 residues.

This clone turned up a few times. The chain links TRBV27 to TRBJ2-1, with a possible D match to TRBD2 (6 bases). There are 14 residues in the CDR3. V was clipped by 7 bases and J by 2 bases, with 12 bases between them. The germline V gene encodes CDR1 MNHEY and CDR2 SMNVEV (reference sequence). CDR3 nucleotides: TGTGCCAGCATCCCCGGGGGTCCCTACAATGAGCAGTTCTTC. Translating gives CASIPGGPYNEQFF.

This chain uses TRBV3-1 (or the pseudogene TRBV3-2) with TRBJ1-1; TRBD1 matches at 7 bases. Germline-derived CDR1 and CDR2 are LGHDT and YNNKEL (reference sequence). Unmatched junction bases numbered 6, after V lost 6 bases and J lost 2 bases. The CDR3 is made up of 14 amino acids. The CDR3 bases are TGTGCCAGCAGGCCCGGGACAGCAAACACTGAAGCTTTCTTT. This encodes CASRPGTANTEAFF.

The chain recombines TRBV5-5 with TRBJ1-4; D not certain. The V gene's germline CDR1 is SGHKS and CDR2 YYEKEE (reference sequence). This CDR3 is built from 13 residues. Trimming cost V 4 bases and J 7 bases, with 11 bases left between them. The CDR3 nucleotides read TGTGCCAGCAGCAAGTCCCCGGGTGAAAAACTGTTTTTT. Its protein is CASSKSPGEKLFF.

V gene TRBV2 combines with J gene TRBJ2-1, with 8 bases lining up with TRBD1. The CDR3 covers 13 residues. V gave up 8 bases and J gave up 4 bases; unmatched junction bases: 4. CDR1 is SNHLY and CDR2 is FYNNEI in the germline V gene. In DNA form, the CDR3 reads TGTGCCAGCGGGCAGGGGGCTTACAATGAGCAGTTCTTC. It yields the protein CASGQGAYNEQFF.

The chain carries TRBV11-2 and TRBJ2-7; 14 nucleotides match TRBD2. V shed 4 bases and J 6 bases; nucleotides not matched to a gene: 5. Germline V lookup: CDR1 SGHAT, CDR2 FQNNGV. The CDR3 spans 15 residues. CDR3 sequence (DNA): TGTGCCAGCAGCTACCGACTAGCGGGAGGGGGCGAGCAGTACTTC. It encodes CASSYRLAGGGEQYF.

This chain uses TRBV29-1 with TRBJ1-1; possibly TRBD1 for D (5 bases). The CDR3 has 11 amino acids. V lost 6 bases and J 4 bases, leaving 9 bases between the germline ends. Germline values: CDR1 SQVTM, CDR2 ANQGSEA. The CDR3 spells CSVVGGTEAFF. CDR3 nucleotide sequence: TGCAGCGTGGTCGGGGGCACTGAAGCTTTCTTT.

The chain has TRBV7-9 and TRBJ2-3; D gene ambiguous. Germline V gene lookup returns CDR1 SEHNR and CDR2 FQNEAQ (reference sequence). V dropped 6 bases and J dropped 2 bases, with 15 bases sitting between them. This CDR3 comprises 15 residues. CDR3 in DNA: TGTGCCAGCAGGGATGAGGCTCCTTTCACAGATACGCAGTATTTT. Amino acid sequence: CASRDEAPFTDTQYF.

CDR3 DNA: TGTGCCAGCAGCCCCCGTCCGTTAGATACGCAGTATTTT. It codes for CASSPRPLDTQYF. This chain links TRBV3-1 (or the pseudogene TRBV3-2) with TRBJ2-3; D gene uncertain. The germline V gene encodes CDR1 LGHDT and CDR2 YNNKEL (reference sequence). The V and J ends lost 4 bases and 5 bases respectively, with 10 bases between them. This CDR3 has 13 residues.

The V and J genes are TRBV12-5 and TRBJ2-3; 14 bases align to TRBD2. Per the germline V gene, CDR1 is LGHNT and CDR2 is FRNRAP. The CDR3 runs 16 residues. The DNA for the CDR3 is TGTCCTGAAGAAGGGACTAGCGGGAGAGGGTTGGATACGCAGTATTTT. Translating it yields CPEEGTSGRGLDTQYF.

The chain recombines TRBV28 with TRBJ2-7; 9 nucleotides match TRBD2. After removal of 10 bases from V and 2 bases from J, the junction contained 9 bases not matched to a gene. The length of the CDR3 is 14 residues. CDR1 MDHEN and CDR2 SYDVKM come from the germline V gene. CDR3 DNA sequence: TGTGCCACCTACCATAGCGGGAGCGCCTACGAGCAGTACTTC. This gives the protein CATYHSGSAYEQYF.

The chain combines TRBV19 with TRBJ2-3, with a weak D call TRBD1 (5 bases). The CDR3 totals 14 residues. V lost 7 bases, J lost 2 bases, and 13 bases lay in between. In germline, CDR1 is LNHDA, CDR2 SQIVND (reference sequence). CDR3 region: CASKGHTPTDTQYF. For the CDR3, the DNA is TGTGCCAGTAAAGGACACACTCCCACAGATACGCAGTATTTT.

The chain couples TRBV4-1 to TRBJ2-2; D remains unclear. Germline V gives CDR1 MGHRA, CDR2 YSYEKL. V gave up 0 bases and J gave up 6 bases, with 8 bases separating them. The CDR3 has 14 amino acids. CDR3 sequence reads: CASSQDLYSGELFF. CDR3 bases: TGCGCCAGCAGCCAAGATTTGTACTCCGGGGAGCTGTTTTTT.